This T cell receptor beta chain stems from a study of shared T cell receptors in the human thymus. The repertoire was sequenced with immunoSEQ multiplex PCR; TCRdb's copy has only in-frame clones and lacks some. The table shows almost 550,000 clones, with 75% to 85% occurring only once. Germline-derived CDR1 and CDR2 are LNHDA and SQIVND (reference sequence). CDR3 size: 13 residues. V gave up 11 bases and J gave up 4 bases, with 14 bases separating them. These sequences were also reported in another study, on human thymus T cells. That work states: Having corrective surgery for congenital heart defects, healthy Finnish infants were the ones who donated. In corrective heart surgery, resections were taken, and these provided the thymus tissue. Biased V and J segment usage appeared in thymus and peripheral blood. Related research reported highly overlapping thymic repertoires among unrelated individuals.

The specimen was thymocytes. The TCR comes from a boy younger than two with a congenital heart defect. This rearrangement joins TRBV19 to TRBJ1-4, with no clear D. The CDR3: CASRAALNEKLFF. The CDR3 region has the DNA TGTGCCTCGAGGGCAGCCCTTAATGAAAAACTGTTTTTT.